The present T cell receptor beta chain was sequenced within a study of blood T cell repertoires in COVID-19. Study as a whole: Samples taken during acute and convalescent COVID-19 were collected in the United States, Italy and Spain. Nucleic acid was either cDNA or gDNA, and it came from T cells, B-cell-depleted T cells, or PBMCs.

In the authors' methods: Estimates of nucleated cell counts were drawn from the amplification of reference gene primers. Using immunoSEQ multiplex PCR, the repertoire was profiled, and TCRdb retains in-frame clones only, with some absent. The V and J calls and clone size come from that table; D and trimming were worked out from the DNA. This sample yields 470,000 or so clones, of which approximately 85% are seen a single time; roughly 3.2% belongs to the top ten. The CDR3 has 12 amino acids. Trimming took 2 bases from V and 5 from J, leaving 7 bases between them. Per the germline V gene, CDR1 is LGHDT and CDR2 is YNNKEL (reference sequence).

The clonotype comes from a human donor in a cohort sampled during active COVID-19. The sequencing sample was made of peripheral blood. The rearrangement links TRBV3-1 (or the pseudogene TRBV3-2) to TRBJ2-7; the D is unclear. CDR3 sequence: CASSQTYDEQYF. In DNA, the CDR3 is TGTGCCAGCAGCCAAACCTACGACGAGCAGTACTTC.